Each of the 26 T cell receptor beta chains below was sequenced from the same sample in a study of blood T cell repertoires in COVID-19. Data came from immunoSEQ multiplex PCR; TCRdb stores just in-frame clones and leaves some out. Among about 260,000 clones listed, around 84% were seen once. What was sequenced was peripheral blood. These receptors came from a man between 60 and 75 years old with acute or convalescent COVID-19.

The CDR3 here is CASSPNSVSYEQYF. DNA of the CDR3: TGTGCCAGCAGCCCGAATAGCGTATCCTACGAGCAGTACTTC. The chain combines TRBV7-9 with TRBJ2-7, with D possibly being TRBD2 (5 bases). Looked up from germline, CDR1 is SEHNR and CDR2 is FQNEAQ (reference sequence). Trimming left V 5 bases short and J 1 base short, with 12 bases between. The CDR3 has 14 amino acids.

V and J are TRBV2 and TRBJ2-7; TRBD1 might be the D (7 bases). The V gene lost 3 bases and the J gene lost 3 bases, with 18 bases spanning the gap. The CDR3 contains 16 residues. Germline CDR1 reads SNHLY; CDR2 reads FYNNEI. CDR3 DNA: TGTGCCAGCAGTGACCCCGGGGCAGGGGGAGGCTACGAGCAGTACTTC. It codes for CASSDPGAGGGYEQYF.

The V and J genes are TRBV4-3 and TRBJ2-7; TRBD2 agrees at 9 bases. The CDR3 runs to 15 residues. The J segment lost 3 bases and the V segment lost 0 bases, leaving 3 bases of the junction unmatched. CDR1 is LGHNA, CDR2 YSLEER, per germline. The CDR3 is CASSQDSSGVYEQYF. The CDR3, as DNA: TGCGCCAGCAGCCAAGATTCTAGCGGGGTCTACGAGCAGTACTTC.

This chain uses TRBV21-1 with TRBJ2-7; the table's TRBD2 call for D was not verified on the DNA. TRBV21-1 is listed as a pseudogene. The CDR3 sequence is 19 residues long. CDR3 protein: CASSKIGYQTSGRTYEQYF. CDR3 DNA: TGTGCCAGCAGCAAAATAGGATACCAGACTAGCGGGAGAACCTACGAGCAGTACTTC.

The chain combines TRBV7-9 with TRBJ2-3; a possible D gene is TRBD2 (6 bases). Deletions cut 6 bases from V and 11 bases from J, with 18 bases between. Germline loops: CDR1 SEHNR, CDR2 FQNEAQ (reference sequence). This CDR3 has 13 residues. The CDR3 sequence: CASSNDRSGGQYF. Written as DNA, the CDR3 is TGTGCCAGCAGTAACGACCGTTCCGGGGGGCAGTATTTT.

This rearrangement joins TRBV30 to TRBJ1-6; D is undetermined. This CDR3 comprises 16 residues. Germline CDR1 GTSNPN, CDR2 SVGIG (reference sequence). V lost 2 bases and J lost 7, with 18 bases in between. This CDR3 is CAWSPEVVRLNSPLHF. CDR3 nucleotides: TGTGCCTGGAGTCCAGAGGTAGTACGGCTAAATTCACCCCTCCACTTT.

This clone has more than one count but fewer than ten. This chain links TRBV5-1 with TRBJ1-1; D is possibly TRBD1 (5 bases). CDR3 length equals 14 residues. CDR1 is SGHRS, CDR2 YFSETQ, per germline. Trimming removed 4 bases from V and 7 bases from J, with 17 bases in between. CDR3 in DNA: TGCGCCAGCAGCCGGAGTAGGGGATGGGGTGAAGCTTTCTTT. Protein: CASSRSRGWGEAFF.

The rearrangement uses TRBV7-2 and TRBJ2-3; 7 positions agree with TRBD1. Germline CDR1 reads SGHTA; CDR2 reads FQGNSA. The CDR3 has 14 amino acids. J was trimmed by 0 bases and V by 5 bases; bases with no gene match: 2. CDR3 DNA: TGTGCCAGCAGCCCGGGACAGAGCACAGATACGCAGTATTTT. Encoded protein: CASSPGQSTDTQYF.

The chain has TRBV5-8 and TRBJ2-7; perhaps TRBD2 as D (5 bases). The CDR3 covers 12 residues. V was shortened by 0 bases and J by 6 bases, with 7 bases between the two germline ends. Germline V gene data show CDR1 as SGHTS and CDR2 as YDEGEE. CDR3: CASSLGRGEQYF. The CDR3, as DNA: TGTGCCAGCAGCTTGGGACGGGGCGAGCAGTACTTC. The full variable domain, in which reference TRBV5-8 and TRBJ2-7 provide the parts outside the CDR3, is EAGVTQSPTHLIKTRGQQATLRCSPISGHTSVYWYQQALGLGLQFLLWYDEGEERNRGNFPPRFSGRQFPNYSSELNVNALELEDSALYLCASSLGRGEQYFGPGTRLTVT.

V is TRBV6-5 and J is TRBJ1-1, with D tentatively TRBD1 (6 bases). Looked up from germline, CDR1 is MNHEY and CDR2 is SVGAGI. Trimming removed 0 bases from V and 1 base from J, with 12 bases in between. CDR3 size: 16 residues. CDR3 sequence: CASSYSTGLGNTEAFF. CDR3 DNA: TGTGCCAGCAGTTACTCCACAGGGCTTGGGAACACTGAAGCTTTCTTT.

This sequence joins TRBV7-3 and TRBJ1-2; D is unclear. The germline V and J ends were trimmed by 2 bases and 2 bases, with 15 bases remaining between them. Germline V gene data show CDR1 as SGHTA and CDR2 as FQGTGA. The CDR3 sequence is 16 residues long. The CDR3 spells CASSLFPSDGNYGYTF. The DNA for the CDR3 is TGTGCCAGCAGCTTATTCCCAAGCGATGGGAACTATGGCTACACCTTC.

The chain combines TRBV15 with TRBJ2-5; D unresolved. Per germline, CDR1 LNHNV and CDR2 YYDKDF (reference sequence). The V end was cut by 0 bases, the J end by 4 bases, with 12 bases between. The CDR3 covers 15 residues. This chain's CDR3 is CATSRDGQYGETQYF. The CDR3 coding sequence is TGTGCCACCAGCAGAGATGGGCAGTACGGAGAGACCCAGTACTTC.

The genes are TRBV7-9 and TRBJ2-7; TRBD1 aligns across 9 bases. Per germline, CDR1 SEHNR and CDR2 FQNEAQ (reference sequence). V shed 5 bases, J shed 4 bases, and the junction held 12 bases outside the gene matches. This CDR3 is 16 amino acids long. This CDR3 reads CASSGRGQGRMYEQYF. The CDR3 DNA sequence: TGTGCCAGCAGCGGGCGAGGACAGGGGAGAATGTACGAGCAGTACTTC.

The chain employs TRBV3-1 (or the pseudogene TRBV3-2) and TRBJ2-5; the D gene is possibly TRBD1 (6 bases). This CDR3 comprises 16 residues. Germline-derived CDR1 and CDR2 are LGHDT and YNNKEL (reference sequence). V was pared by 0 bases and J by 4 bases, with 15 bases between. CDR3 DNA: TGTGCCAGCAGCCAAGATCCTTGGGGGCAGGGAGAGACCCAGTACTTC. Translated, it gives CASSQDPWGQGETQYF.

The chain employs TRBV5-1 and TRBJ2-1, with 8 bases aligning to TRBD2. Trimming removed 2 bases from V and 0 bases from J; junction bases left unmatched: 7. The CDR3 length is 17 residues. Per germline, CDR1 SGHRS and CDR2 YFSETQ. In DNA, the CDR3 is TGCGCCAGCAGCTTTCTAGCGGGCCCTAGCTCCTACAATGAGCAGTTCTTC. Translation gives CASSFLAGPSSYNEQFF.

This clone was counted a few times. This chain joins TRBV4-2 and TRBJ1-2, with D tentatively TRBD1 (5 bases). The CDR3 spans 15 residues. The germline V gene encodes CDR1 LGHNA and CDR2 YNFKEQ. V lost 5 bases and J lost 3, with 16 bases in between. In DNA form, the CDR3 reads TGTGCCAGCAGCTACACGGGGGGTCTCGACTATGGCTACACCTTC. Encoded protein: CASSYTGGLDYGYTF.

This clone was detected only a few times. The rearrangement joins TRBV19 to TRBJ1-6, with D perhaps matching TRBD1 (6 bases). The CDR3 length is 16 residues. Germline V CDR1 and CDR2: LNHDA, SQIVND (reference sequence). V dropped 7 bases and J dropped 7 bases, with 20 bases sitting between them. The CDR3 nucleotides are TGTGCCAGTAACCTCGGATTTGGGACACGCAATTCACCCCTCCACTTT. It is translated as CASNLGFGTRNSPLHF.

This chain uses TRBV7-9 with TRBJ2-7; TRBD1 matches 10 bases. With V trimmed by 5 bases and J by 3 bases, 4 bases remained unmatched. From germline, CDR1 is SEHNR and CDR2 FQNEAQ (reference sequence). The CDR3 extends over 14 amino acids. The DNA for the CDR3 is TGTGCCAGCAGCCTGGGACAGGGGTTCTACGAGCAGTACTTC. It encodes CASSLGQGFYEQYF.

The CDR3 DNA reads as TGTGCCAGCAGCAGAAACAGGGATAACGCCTACGAGCAGTACTTC. Protein: CASSRNRDNAYEQYF. This rearrangement joins TRBV11-2 to TRBJ2-7; D may be TRBD1 (6 bases). Germline loops: CDR1 SGHAT, CDR2 FQNNGV. This CDR3 contains 15 residues. Between the trimmed V and J ends, which lost 5 bases and 2 bases, there was a span of 16 bases.

This sequence joins TRBV18 and TRBJ2-7, with a possible D match to TRBD1 (6 bases). This CDR3 comprises 15 residues. V gave up 3 bases and J gave up 3 bases, with 15 bases separating them. CDR1 is KGHSH and CDR2 is LQKENI in the germline V gene. DNA of the CDR3: TGTGCCAGCTCACCCCAGGGGACGGCTATCTACGAGCAGTACTTC. It codes for CASSPQGTAIYEQYF.

The J gene is TRBJ1-1, the V gene TRBV6-5; possible D gene TRBD1, 6 bases. The CDR3 sequence is 12 residues long. Per germline, CDR1 MNHEY and CDR2 SVGAGI. Trimming stripped 7 bases from V and 1 base from J, with 7 bases between. The CDR3 protein is CASKQGNTEAFF. DNA of the CDR3: TGTGCCAGCAAACAGGGGAACACTGAAGCTTTCTTT.

The chain uses TRBV5-1 and TRBJ2-1; 9 positions match TRBD2. Germline CDR1 SGHRS, CDR2 YFSETQ. The CDR3 spans 15 residues. The trim removed 5 bases at V and 6 bases at J, leaving 9 bases unmatched. CDR3 region: CASRTEASGTNEQFF. CDR3 nucleotides: TGCGCCAGCAGAACGGAGGCTAGCGGGACCAATGAGCAGTTCTTC.

Concerning this clone: The same CDR3 is also encoded by other DNA sequences in this sample. This chain connects TRBV7-2 to TRBJ2-3, with 9 bases aligning to TRBD1. There are 15 residues in the CDR3. The germline CDR1 and CDR2 sequences are SGHTA and FQGNSA. V dropped 1 base and J dropped 1; count of bases not matched to a gene: 0. DNA of the CDR3: TGTGCCAGCAGCTTAGGACAGGGGGGCACAGATACGCAGTATTTT. Translating it yields CASSLGQGGTDTQYF.

The chain uses TRBV5-1 and TRBJ1-6; 10 bases are a match to TRBD1. Looked up from germline, CDR1 is SGHRS and CDR2 is YFSETQ. CDR3 length: 16 residues. V lost 0 bases and J lost 8; bases outside the gene matches: 5. The CDR3 loop reads CASSLAGTGVDSPLHF. The CDR3 DNA reads TGCGCCAGCAGCTTGGCCGGGACAGGGGTAGATTCACCCCTCCACTTT.

The chain is built from TRBV11-2 and TRBJ2-7; 7 bases fit TRBD2. This CDR3 has 16 residues. J was trimmed by 3 bases and V by 4 bases; bases with no gene match: 12. Germline V gene data show CDR1 as SGHAT and CDR2 as FQNNGV. The CDR3 region is CASSSPVAGADYEQYF. The CDR3 nucleotides read TGTGCCAGCAGCTCCCCGGTCGCGGGAGCGGACTACGAGCAGTACTTC.

This clone was counted between two and nine times. This rearrangement joins TRBV7-9 to TRBJ1-2; 9 bases match TRBD1. Trimming removed 4 bases from V and 1 base from J; junction bases left unmatched: 7. This CDR3 region has 16 residues. The germline V gene encodes CDR1 SEHNR and CDR2 FQNEAQ (reference sequence). The chain's CDR3 is CASSSGQGRYNYGYTF. The CDR3 DNA reads TGTGCCAGCAGCTCCGGACAGGGGCGTTATAACTATGGCTACACCTTC.